This T cell receptor (beta chain) appears in the sequencing data of a study of cytomegalovirus exposure and HLA in healthy donors. Primers for the PCR totalled 60 Vbeta and 13 Jbeta. Sequenced by immunoSEQ multiplex PCR; TCRdb stores in-frame clones only, minus some. The table includes 76,000 or so clones, around 72% detected once. While unrecorded immune exposures were likely, the donors were nominally healthy when sampled. Note on this clone: The antigen is undetermined.

The germline V gene encodes CDR1 MNHEY and CDR2 SVGAGI. The length of the CDR3 is 15 residues. Losses at the gene ends were 2 bases for V and 4 bases for J; bases not matched to a gene: 7. Study-wide results and caveats: Information on immune exposure was restricted to one variable (CMV serostatus). Some highly shared sequence variants likely arose as a pipeline artifact.

The sample consisted of PBMCs. The receptor comes from a woman in her forties in good health and CMV-seropositive. The rearrangement joins TRBV6-5 to TRBJ1-2; 7 nucleotides align to TRBD1. The CDR3 protein is CASSYRDRATYGYTF. Here the CDR3 DNA reads TGTGCCAGCAGTTACAGAGACAGGGCCACCTATGGCTACACCTTC.